The 7 T cell receptor beta chains below all came from one sample that was sequenced in a study of OX40 agonist ivuxolimab in advanced cancers. Sequencing was performed with immunoSEQ multiplex PCR; in TCRdb, only in-frame clones are kept and a portion is missing. Here the sample spans 70,000 to 95,000 clones, around nine tenths being singletons. Sequences were derived from CD4+ or CD8+ T cells sorted from blood, sampled in a trial of the OX40 agonist ivuxolimab. Source of these receptors: an adult with an advanced solid tumor such as melanoma, head and neck, liver or kidney cancer.

The chain links TRBV2 to TRBJ1-2; D remains ambiguous. The V gene lost 4 bases and the J gene lost 5 bases, with 11 bases spanning the gap. This CDR3 has 13 residues. CDR1 SNHLY and CDR2 FYNNEI come from the germline V gene. For the CDR3, the DNA is TGTGCCAGCAGTGTTTCAAAGGGATATGGCTACACCTTC. It yields the protein CASSVSKGYGYTF.

The chain employs TRBV27 and TRBJ2-5, with TRBD2 matching over 12 bases. The CDR3 loop spans 18 amino acids. Germline CDR1 and CDR2: MNHEY and SMNVEV (reference sequence). Unmatched junction bases numbered 7, after V lost 0 bases and J lost 2 bases. The CDR3 loop reads CASSLSLGLAGKQETQYF. CDR3 nucleotides: TGTGCCAGCAGTTTATCATTGGGACTAGCGGGTAAACAAGAGACCCAGTACTTC.

V usage is TRBV6-5 and J usage is TRBJ2-3, with TRBD2 identical over 11 bases. V gave up 10 bases and J gave up 3 bases; unmatched junction bases: 9. Looked up from germline, CDR1 is MNHEY and CDR2 is SVGAGI. The CDR3 length is 15 residues. The CDR3 nucleotides are TGTGCCACCACCCAACTAGCGGGAGTAACAGATACGCAGTATTTT. Translating it yields CATTQLAGVTDTQYF.

The chain joins TRBV2 to TRBJ2-2, with 10 positions matching TRBD1. The V gene end was trimmed by 5 bases and the J gene end by 2 bases; junction bases not matched to a gene: 11. The CDR3 spans 18 residues. Germline CDR1 SNHLY, CDR2 FYNNEI. CDR3 in DNA: TGTGCCAGCAGTCTTGGACAGGGGGGTCGGAGCAACACCGGGGAGCTGTTTTTT. Translated, it gives CASSLGQGGRSNTGELFF.

The J gene is TRBJ2-2, the V gene TRBV10-2; TRBD1 agrees at 10 bases. V was clipped by 8 bases and J by 6 bases; unmatched bases: 6. The CDR3 is 14 residues long. Looked up from germline, CDR1 is WSHSY and CDR2 is SAAADI. The CDR3 DNA reads TGCGCCAGCGAGACAGGGGGCGGAGCCGGGGAGCTGTTTTTT. It translates to CASETGGGAGELFF.

The gene calls are TRBV28 and TRBJ2-7, with 11 bases that match TRBD2. V was clipped by 6 bases and J by 0 bases; unmatched bases: 4. Germline V gene lookup returns CDR1 MDHEN and CDR2 SYDVKM. This CDR3 spans 15 amino acids. The CDR3 region is CASRNSGRASYEQYF. In DNA, the CDR3 is TGTGCCAGCAGGAATAGCGGGAGGGCCTCCTACGAGCAGTACTTC.

This chain connects TRBV25-1 to TRBJ1-4, with D possibly matching TRBD1 (5 bases). This CDR3 contains 15 residues. Per germline, CDR1 MGHDK and CDR2 SYGVNS. V lost 1 base and J lost 5, with 11 bases in between. The chain's CDR3 is CASSESGRVNEKLFF. The CDR3 bases are TGTGCCAGCAGTGAATCTGGCAGGGTGAATGAAAAACTGTTTTTT.